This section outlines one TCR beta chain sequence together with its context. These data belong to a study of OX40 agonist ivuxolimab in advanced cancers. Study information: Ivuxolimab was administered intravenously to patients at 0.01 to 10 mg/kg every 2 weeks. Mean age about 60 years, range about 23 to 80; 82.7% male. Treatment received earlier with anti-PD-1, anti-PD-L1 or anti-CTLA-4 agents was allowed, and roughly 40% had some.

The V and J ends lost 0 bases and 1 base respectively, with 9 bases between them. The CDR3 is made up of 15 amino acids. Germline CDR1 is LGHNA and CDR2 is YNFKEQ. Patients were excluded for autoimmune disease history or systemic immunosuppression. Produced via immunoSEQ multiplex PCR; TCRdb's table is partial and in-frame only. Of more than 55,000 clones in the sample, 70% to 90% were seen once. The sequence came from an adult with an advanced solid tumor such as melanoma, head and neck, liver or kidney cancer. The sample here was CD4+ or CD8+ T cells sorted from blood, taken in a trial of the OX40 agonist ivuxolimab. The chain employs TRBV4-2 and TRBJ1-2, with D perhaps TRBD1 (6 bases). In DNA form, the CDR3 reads TGTGCCAGCAGCCAAGAGGGGGCCGGTAACTATGGCTACACCTTC. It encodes CASSQEGAGNYGYTF.